These 10 T cell receptor beta chains originate from one sample sequenced in a study of response to subunit inactivated influenza vaccine. Using its own MiXCR run on the RT-PCR reads, TCRdb lists one record per CDR3 protein. This table holds under 750,000 distinct CDR3 sequences, about 12% found once. The specimen comprised PBMCs from blood, sampled on the day of vaccination. These TCRs come from a man in his fifties who received an inactivated influenza vaccine.

With regard to this clonotype: One end of the junction fails to match germline, which may point to a read error. The gene calls are TRBV7-9 and TRBJ2-3; weak D call: TRBD2 (6 bases). Germline CDR1 and CDR2: SEHNR and FQNEAQ (reference sequence). The CDR3 length is 15 residues. The CDR3 spells CGSSVWTREADTQYF. CDR3 nucleotide sequence: TGTGGCAGCAGCGTTTGGACGCGGGAAGCCGATACGCAGTATTTT. The full variable domain, rest sourced from reference TRBV7-9 and TRBJ2-3, is DTGVSQNPRHKITKRGQNVTFRCDPISEHNRLYWYRQTLGQGPEFLTYFQNEAQLEKSRLLSDRFSAERPKGSFSTLEIQRTEQGDSAMYLCGSSVWTREADTQYFGPGTRLTVL.

The chain uses TRBV14 and TRBJ1-1, with 7 bases that match TRBD1. Germline CDR1 SGHDN, CDR2 FVKESK. The V gene end was trimmed by 3 bases and the J gene end by 1 base; junction bases not matched to a gene: 8. The CDR3 is made up of 16 amino acids. In nucleotides, the CDR3 is TGTGCCAGCAGCCATCTAACCGGGACAGCGAACACTGAAGCTTTCTTT. Translation: CASSHLTGTANTEAFF.

Only a few counts were recorded for this clonotype. The rearrangement links TRBV6-2 or TRBV6-3 to TRBJ1-5; 10 nucleotides align to TRBD1. J gave up 2 bases and V 2 bases, and 0 bases lay outside the gene matches. Per germline, CDR1 MNHEY and CDR2 SVGEGT. The CDR3 has 15 residues. The chain's CDR3 is CASSYGTGGNQPQHF. CDR3 coding DNA: TGTGCCAGCAGTTACGGGACAGGGGGCAATCAGCCCCAGCATTTT.

This clonotype was seen at least ten times. The J gene is TRBJ2-2, the V gene TRBV6-2 or TRBV6-3; unclear D gene. Germline V gene data show CDR1 as MNHEY and CDR2 as SVGEGT. This CDR3 comprises 13 residues. V lost 5 bases and J lost 6, with 10 bases in between. This CDR3 reads CASSPLRSGELFF. The CDR3 region has the DNA TGTGCCAGCAGTCCTCTAAGGTCCGGGGAGCTGTTTTTT.

The chain links TRBV3-1 to TRBJ2-1; D is perhaps TRBD2 (7 bases). The V gene's germline CDR1 is LGHDT and CDR2 YNNKEL (reference sequence). The CDR3 is 13 residues long. Trimming pared 2 bases from V and 15 bases from J, leaving 17 bases between. The DNA of the CDR3 is TGTGCCAGCAGCCAATTTAAGGGGGGGATTGCGTTCTTC. This gives the protein CASSQFKGGIAFF.

The chain links TRBV7-9 to TRBJ2-1; the match to TRBD1 covers 10 bases. Germline values: CDR1 SEHNR, CDR2 FQNEAQ (reference sequence). The CDR3 has 15 amino acids. Losses at the gene ends were 3 bases for V and 10 bases for J; bases not matched to a gene: 9. CDR3 protein: CASSFDRGPWSEQFF. The CDR3 nucleotides read TGTGCCAGCAGCTTTGACAGGGGGCCATGGTCGGAGCAGTTCTTC. Combining the CDR3 with reference TRBV7-9 and TRBJ2-1 gives the whole variable domain DTGVSQNPRHKITKRGQNVTFRCDPISEHNRLYWYRQTLGQGPEFLTYFQNEAQLEKSRLLSDRFSAERPKGSFSTLEIQRTEQGDSAMYLCASSFDRGPWSEQFFGPGTRLTVL.

This chain connects TRBV2 to TRBJ1-2, with no clear D. Germline CDR1 and CDR2: SNHLY and FYNNEI. V lost 2 bases, J lost 0 bases, and 10 bases lay in between. The CDR3 has 15 residues. The CDR3 coding sequence is TGTGCCAGCAGTGAACATGGCAGTTCTAACTATGGCTACACCTTC. This encodes CASSEHGSSNYGYTF. The whole variable domain, filled in from reference TRBV2 and TRBJ1-2, reads EPEVTQTPSHQVTQMGQEVILRCVPISNHLYFYWYRQILGQKVEFLVSFYNNEISEKSEIFDDQFSVERPDGSNFTLKIRSTKLEDSAMYFCASSEHGSSNYGYTFGSGTRLTVV.

This clonotype occurred many times. The chain is built from TRBV5-1 and TRBJ2-1, with 10 bases matching TRBD2. V was pared by 2 bases and J by 4 bases, with 3 bases of the junction left unmatched. CDR3 length equals 15 residues. Germline lookup yields CDR1 SGHRS and CDR2 YFSETQ. Written as DNA, the CDR3 is TGCGCCAGCAGCTTCCCTAGCGGGGGATACAATGAGCAGTTCTTC. Residues: CASSFPSGGYNEQFF.

The sample holds a few counts of this clonotype. The CDR3 region is CASRELTENSPLHF. CDR3 nucleotide sequence: TGTGCCAGCAGAGAGCTGACAGAGAATTCACCCCTCCACTTT. The chain combines TRBV2 with TRBJ1-6; D perhaps matches TRBD1 (5 bases). This CDR3 contains 14 residues. Trimming removed 6 bases from V and 7 bases from J, with 13 bases in between. Germline lookup yields CDR1 SNHLY and CDR2 FYNNEI.

V usage is TRBV6-1 and J usage is TRBJ2-2; 8 bases fit TRBD2. Germline V CDR1 and CDR2: MNHNS, SASEGT. The V segment lost 7 bases and the J segment 4 bases; nucleotides outside the gene matches: 11. The CDR3 is made up of 16 amino acids. The CDR3 reads CASNPRGGPGTGELFF. Here the CDR3 DNA reads TGTGCCAGCAACCCTCGGGGGGGCCCTGGCACCGGGGAGCTGTTTTTT.